Shown below are 5 T cell receptor beta chains from a single sample sequenced in a study of blood T cell repertoires in COVID-19. The data were produced by immunoSEQ multiplex PCR, yet TCRdb's version contains in-frame clones alone and is incomplete. This sample has tens of thousands of clones, with about 92% found just once. What was sequenced was peripheral blood. Receptor source: a woman over 75 with acute or convalescent COVID-19.

V is TRBV5-6 and J is TRBJ2-7, with TRBD2 identical over 8 bases. This CDR3 has 18 residues. Unmatched junction bases numbered 12, after V lost 1 base and J lost 0 bases. The germline gives CDR1 SGHDT, CDR2 YYEEEE. CDR3: CASSLWTGGDLTSYEQYV. DNA of the CDR3: TGTGCCAGCAGCTTGTGGACCGGGGGGGACTTGACCTCCTACGAGCAGTACGTC.

This rearrangement joins TRBV5-4 to TRBJ2-7; D perhaps matches TRBD1 (6 bases). Germline V lookup: CDR1 SGHNT, CDR2 YYREEE (reference sequence). The CDR3 runs 13 residues. V lost 4 bases and J 0 bases, leaving 8 bases between the germline ends. DNA of the CDR3: TGTGCCAGCAGCGAGGGGGTCTCCTACGAGCAGTACGTC. Translating gives CASSEGVSYEQYV.

This clone was recorded only once. This chain links TRBV6-5 with TRBJ2-7; 7 nucleotides align to TRBD1. J lost 2 bases, V lost 6 bases, and 10 bases had no gene match. CDR1 and CDR2 (germline): MNHEY, SVGAGI. CDR3 size: 15 residues. DNA for the CDR3: TGTGCCAGCAGCCCCAACCGGGACAGCGCCTACGAGCAGTACGTC. As protein: CASSPNRDSAYEQYV.

This chain connects TRBV5-1 to TRBJ2-3; D gene ambiguous. V lost 7 bases, J lost 4 bases, and 7 bases lay in between. CDR3 length: 11 residues. Germline lookup yields CDR1 SGHRS and CDR2 YFSETQ. The CDR3 DNA is TGCGCCAGCTCCGGTGCAGATACGCAGTATTTT. This encodes CASSGADTQYF.

A few counts support this clone. The chain has TRBV5-1 and TRBJ2-3, with D maybe TRBD1 (5 bases). The germline gives CDR1 SGHRS, CDR2 YFSETQ. This CDR3 is 17 amino acids long. V lost 3 bases to trimming and J lost 2 bases, with 19 bases between them. The CDR3 protein is CASSSIKQVPDTDTQYF. DNA for the CDR3: TGCGCCAGCAGCTCCATAAAACAGGTTCCCGACACAGATACGCAGTATTTT.